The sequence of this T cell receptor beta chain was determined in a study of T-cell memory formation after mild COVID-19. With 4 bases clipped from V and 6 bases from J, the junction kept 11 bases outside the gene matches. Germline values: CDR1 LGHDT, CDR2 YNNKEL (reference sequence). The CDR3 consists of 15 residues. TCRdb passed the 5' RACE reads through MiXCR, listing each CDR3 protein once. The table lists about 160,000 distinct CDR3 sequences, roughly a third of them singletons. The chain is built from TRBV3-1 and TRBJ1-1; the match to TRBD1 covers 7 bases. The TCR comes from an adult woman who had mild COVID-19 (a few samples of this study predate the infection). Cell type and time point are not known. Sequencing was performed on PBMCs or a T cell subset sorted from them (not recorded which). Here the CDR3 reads CASSRPTGIFAEAFF. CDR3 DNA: TGTGCCAGCAGCCGACCGACAGGGATCTTTGCTGAAGCTTTCTTT.